The rows below give T cell receptor beta chains drawn from one sample of a study of CD8+ T cells in alopecia areata. Produced via immunoSEQ multiplex PCR; TCRdb's table is partial and in-frame only. The sample records 150,000 to 200,000 clones, roughly 60% being singletons. The specimen comprised CD4+ T cells sorted from blood, sampled at week 24, from a patient treated with tofacitinib. The receptors derive from a human donor with alopecia areata. The CDR3 runs from the conserved cysteine through the conserved F or W. D genes are given only for firm matches. Clone sizes are given selectively: once, few, many, or a class where the clone is expanded.

D | J | V | size | DNA | CDR3
. | TRBJ2-6 | TRBV4-3 | . | TGCGCCAGCAGCCAAGGCGTCCCTGGGGCCAACGTCCTGACTTTC | CASSQGVPGANVLTF
. | TRBJ1-1 | TRBV30 | . | TGTGCCCGGTCACAAGGAAAGAACACTGAAGCTTTCTTT | CARSQGKNTEAFF
. | TRBJ1-1 | TRBV30 | few | TGTGCCTGGAGTTTAAACTCTGAAGCTTTCTTT | CAWSLNSEAFF
. | TRBJ1-2 | TRBV5-6 | . | TGTGCCAGCAGCGCATGGACAGAGGGCGGTAGCTATGGCTACACCTTC | CASSAWTEGGSYGYTF
TRBD1 | TRBJ1-2 | TRBV30 | . | TGTGCCTGGGCGGCGGGACAGGTATTCGGCTACACCTTC | CAWAAGQVFGYTF
TRBD1 | TRBJ2-5 | TRBV5-1 | few | TGCGCCAGCAGCCCGACCGGGACAGAAGAGACCCAGTACTTC | CASSPTGTEETQYF
. | TRBJ2-3 | TRBV7-9 | . | TGTGCCAGCAGCCCCGGTCAGTATACGCAGTATTTT | CASSPGQYTQYF
. | TRBJ2-6 | TRBV5-6 | . | TGTGCCAGCAGCTTATGGGCAGAAACATCCTCTGGGGCCAACGTCCTGACTTTC | CASSLWAETSSGANVLTF
TRBD2 | TRBJ2-3 | TRBV6-4 | . | TGTGCCAGCAGCGAGACTAGCGGGGGGGCGGATACGCAGTATTTT | CASSETSGGADTQYF
TRBD2 | TRBJ2-7 | TRBV7-9 | . | TGTGCCAGCAGCTCCCCGACTAGCGGGGGGCGTTCGGGATACGAGCAGTACTTC | CASSSPTSGGRSGYEQYF
. | TRBJ2-1 | TRBV30 | . | TGTGCCTGCCTCCCCCCGGGACTCCTCATCAATGAGCAGTTCTTC | CACLPPGLLINEQFF
TRBD1 | TRBJ2-7 | TRBV29-1 | . | TGCAGCGTTCCGGGACAGGGCGGCGAGCAGTACTTC | CSVPGQGGEQYF
. | TRBJ2-7 | TRBV7-2 | . | TGTGCCAGCAGCTTTAGCGGAAACACCTACGAGCAGTACTTC | CASSFSGNTYEQYF
TRBD2 | TRBJ2-1 | TRBV15 | . | TGTGCCACCAGCAGAGAGAGCCGGCGGGGGAGCAATGAGCAGTTCTTC | CATSRESRRGSNEQFF
. | TRBJ1-1 | TRBV19 | . | TGTGCCAGTAGCCCTCACCCTACCACTGAAGCTTTCTTT | CASSPHPTTEAFF
. | TRBJ1-2 | TRBV20-1 | . | TGCAGTGCTAGGGGATCGGGTGGCTACACCTTC | CSARGSGGYTF
TRBD1 | TRBJ2-1 | TRBV27 | . | TGTGCCAGCAGCTCAGGGGGCGGATACAATGAGCAGTTCTTC | CASSSGGGYNEQFF
TRBD2 | TRBJ2-1 | TRBV6-5 | . | TGTGCCAGCAGCCGTAAGCGGGGGGAACACAATGAGCAGTTCTTC | CASSRKRGEHNEQFF
TRBD1 | TRBJ1-2 | TRBV30 | . | TGTGCCTGGAGCGGAACGGGACAGCCTACTAGGGGGCTTTATGGCTACACCTTC | CAWSGTGQPTRGLYGYTF
TRBD1 | TRBJ1-2 | TRBV6-5 | . | TGTGCCAGCAGTTACCAGGGGGCAGGGGACCACTATGGCTACACCTTC | CASSYQGAGDHYGYTF
. | TRBJ2-2 | TRBV27 | . | TGTGCCAGCAGTGTAAGCGGGCCGAACACCGGGGAGCTGTTTTTT | CASSVSGPNTGELFF
. | TRBJ1-2 | TRBV15 | once | TGTGCCACCAGCAGAGACTTTTTACGGGGGAACGCAGTTAGCTACACCTTC | CATSRDFLRGNAVSYTF
. | TRBJ2-2 | TRBV25-1 | . | TGTGCCAGTCGGCGGTCCGGGGAGCTGTTTTTT | CASRRSGELFF
TRBD1 | TRBJ2-1 | TRBV10-2 | . | TGCGCCAGCAGTCTCCCGACAGGGACAAGTGAGCAGTTCTTC | CASSLPTGTSEQFF
. | TRBJ1-2 | TRBV2 | . | TGTGCCAGCAGTGAGGACGGAAGGAACTATGGCTACACCTTC | CASSEDGRNYGYTF
. | TRBJ1-1 | TRBV29-1 | . | TGCAGCCCCGTGGTGAACACTGAAGCTTTCTTT | CSPVVNTEAFF
. | TRBJ1-2 | TRBV2 | few | TGTGCCAGCAGTGAACCGGGACTTGTCTATTATGGCTACACCTTC | CASSEPGLVYYGYTF